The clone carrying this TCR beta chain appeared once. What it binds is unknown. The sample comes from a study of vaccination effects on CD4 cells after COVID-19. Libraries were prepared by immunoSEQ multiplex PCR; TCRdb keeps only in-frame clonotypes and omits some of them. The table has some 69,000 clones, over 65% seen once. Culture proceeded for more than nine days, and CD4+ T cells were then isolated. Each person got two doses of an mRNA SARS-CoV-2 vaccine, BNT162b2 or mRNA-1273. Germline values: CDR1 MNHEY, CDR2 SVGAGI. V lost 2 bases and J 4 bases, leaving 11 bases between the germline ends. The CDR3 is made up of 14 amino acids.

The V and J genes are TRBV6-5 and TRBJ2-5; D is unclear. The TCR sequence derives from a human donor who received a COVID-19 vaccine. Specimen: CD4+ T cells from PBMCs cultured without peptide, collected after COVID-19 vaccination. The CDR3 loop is CASSYQDGGETQYF. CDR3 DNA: TGTGCCAGCAGTTACCAGGACGGCGGAGAGACCCAGTACTTC.